The rows below give T cell receptor beta chains drawn from one sample of a study of monozygotic twins with inflammatory bowel disease. TCRdb reprocessed the 5' RACE reads; each CDR3 protein has one entry and no DNA is given. In all, the sample yields 310,000 or so distinct CDR3 sequences. The sequencing input was blood. Every receptor here comes from a human donor with ulcerative colitis or Crohn's disease, or a healthy co-twin of an affected twin (not recorded which). Both conserved end residues are part of each CDR3.

v_gene	j_gene	CDR3aa
TRBV20-1	TRBJ2-3	CSAPGTSGTDTQYF
TRBV7-2	TRBJ2-7	CASSAGPAGGLNEQYF
TRBV4-2	TRBJ2-1	CASSQPDRNEQFF
TRBV4-1	TRBJ1-2	CASSQGAPGQVIYGYTF
TRBV7-9	TRBJ2-5	CASSARQGAFQETQYF
TRBV7-2	TRBJ2-2	CASSLGASHTGELFF
TRBV19	TRBJ2-4	CATRDTDKNIQYF
TRBV11-2	TRBJ2-3	CASTKPGADTQYF
TRBV10-2	TRBJ1-1	CASSARPPNTEAFF
TRBV20-1	TRBJ2-1	CSARRTNTDEQFF
TRBV29-1	TRBJ2-3	CSVGRRELVDTQYF
TRBV12-3/TRBV12-4	TRBJ1-2	CASSPGQGNNYGYTF
TRBV5-1	TRBJ2-2	CASSLTQGLSGELFF
TRBV12-3/TRBV12-4	TRBJ2-7	CASSGLAGPYEQYF
TRBV7-2	TRBJ1-6	CASSLGSGSSPLHF
TRBV5-1	TRBJ2-1	CASSLVELINNEQFF
TRBV7-2	TRBJ2-5	CASGERTGETQYF
TRBV12-3/TRBV12-4	TRBJ1-1	CASSLKGQGATVEAFF
TRBV5-4	TRBJ1-3	CASSFDVSGNTIYF
TRBV5-1	TRBJ2-6	CASSLATIPSGANVLTF
TRBV4-1	TRBJ1-1	CASSQDDLGGTEAFF
TRBV20-1	TRBJ1-5	CSARDQRQQLNQPQHF
TRBV2	TRBJ2-5	CASNTGTSSLETQYF
TRBV12-3/TRBV12-4	TRBJ1-3	CASSLVAGSGNTIYF
TRBV30	TRBJ2-7	CAWSVRASGSRTYEQYF
TRBV20-1	TRBJ1-1	CSASLGWTEAFF
TRBV28	TRBJ1-2	CASSFFGTSALNYGYTF
TRBV15	TRBJ1-1	CATSNKNTEAFF
TRBV29-1	TRBJ2-1	CSVEGGAGTGSYNEQFF
TRBV5-1	TRBJ2-7	CASSMTEGGLYEQYF
TRBV7-9	TRBJ1-4	CATLPLVQELFF
TRBV6-6	TRBJ2-7	CASSYPDPYEQYF
TRBV6-1	TRBJ2-6	CASSLKLSGANVLTF
TRBV3-1	TRBJ2-2	CASSHQLGLSGELFF
TRBV7-9	TRBJ2-6	CASSSLSGANVLTF
TRBV30	TRBJ1-4	CAWSTGRGPEKLFF
TRBV6-1	TRBJ1-1	CASTTGMKTEAFF
TRBV7-6	TRBJ1-4	CASSLDPTTNEKLFF
TRBV5-1	TRBJ1-2	CASRVRAGDGYTF
TRBV5-1	TRBJ1-4	CASSLARTSGPVSNEKLFF
TRBV27	TRBJ1-1	CASSLVKNTEAFF
TRBV5-1	TRBJ2-1	CASSFRGGNEQFF
TRBV29-1	TRBJ1-1	CSARLGGNTEAFF
TRBV7-8	TRBJ2-1	CASSSDRDNEQFF
TRBV7-2	TRBJ2-7	CASSLRGAKDEQYF
TRBV5-1	TRBJ2-5	CASSLLDRGLSETQYF
TRBV12-3/TRBV12-4	TRBJ2-1	CASSRRPGGRQNEQFF
TRBV11-2	TRBJ2-7	CASSLEFGPTYEQYF
TRBV7-6	TRBJ2-1	CASSSGGGSYEQFF
TRBV12-3/TRBV12-4	TRBJ2-3	CATTPLAGGYSTDTQYF
TRBV27	TRBJ1-3	CASSPRTGSGNTIYF
TRBV6-1	TRBJ1-5	CASRDPRDRDQPQHF
TRBV20-1	TRBJ1-4	CSAREGNRPEGKLFF
TRBV3-1	TRBJ2-7	CASSPGPGAPSYEQYF
TRBV5-1	TRBJ1-2	CASSLMAGDNYGYTF